This T cell receptor (beta chain) was identified in a study of T cell repertoires in cytomegalovirus infection. Study details: Indications came from public TCR beta signatures; they pointed to CMV infection and to a matching HLA type.

In germline, CDR1 is DFQATT, CDR2 SNEGSKA (reference sequence). CDR3 length: 15 amino acids. V dropped 7 bases and J dropped 2 bases, with 19 bases sitting between them. TCRdb reprocessed the reads with MiXCR, giving one entry per CDR3 protein. The repertoire holds about 740,000 distinct CDR3 sequences, about a third seen once, with around 2.8% in the top ten. General study results and limits: Dominant in the ex vivo response were TCR beta clonotypes restricted by HLA-C and specific for CMV.

About this clonotype: Its cognate antigen is unknown.

The J gene is TRBJ2-3, the V gene TRBV20-1; maybe TRBD2 (5 bases). The sequencing input was PBMCs. The receptor was derived from a human donor in good health (CMV status not recorded). Some clones in this sample may be carry-over from other donors' samples. The CDR3 loop is CSVFRGRHNTDTQYF. The CDR3 nucleotides read TGCAGTGTATTTCGAGGGCGTCACAACACAGATACGCAGTATTTT.